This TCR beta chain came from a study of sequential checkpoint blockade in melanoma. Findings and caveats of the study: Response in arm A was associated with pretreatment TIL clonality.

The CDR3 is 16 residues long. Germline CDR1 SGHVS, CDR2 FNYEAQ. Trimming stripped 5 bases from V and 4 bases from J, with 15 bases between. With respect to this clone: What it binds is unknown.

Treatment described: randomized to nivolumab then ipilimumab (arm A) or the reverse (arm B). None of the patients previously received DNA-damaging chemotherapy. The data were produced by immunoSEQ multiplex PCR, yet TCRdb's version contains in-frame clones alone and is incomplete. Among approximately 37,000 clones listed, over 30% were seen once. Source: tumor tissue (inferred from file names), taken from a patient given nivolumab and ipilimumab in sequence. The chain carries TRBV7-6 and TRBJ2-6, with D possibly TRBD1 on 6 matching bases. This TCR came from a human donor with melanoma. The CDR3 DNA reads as TGTGCCAGCAGCCGAGCACAGGGCTCCGGGGCCAACGTCCTGACTTTC. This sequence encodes CASSRAQGSGANVLTF.